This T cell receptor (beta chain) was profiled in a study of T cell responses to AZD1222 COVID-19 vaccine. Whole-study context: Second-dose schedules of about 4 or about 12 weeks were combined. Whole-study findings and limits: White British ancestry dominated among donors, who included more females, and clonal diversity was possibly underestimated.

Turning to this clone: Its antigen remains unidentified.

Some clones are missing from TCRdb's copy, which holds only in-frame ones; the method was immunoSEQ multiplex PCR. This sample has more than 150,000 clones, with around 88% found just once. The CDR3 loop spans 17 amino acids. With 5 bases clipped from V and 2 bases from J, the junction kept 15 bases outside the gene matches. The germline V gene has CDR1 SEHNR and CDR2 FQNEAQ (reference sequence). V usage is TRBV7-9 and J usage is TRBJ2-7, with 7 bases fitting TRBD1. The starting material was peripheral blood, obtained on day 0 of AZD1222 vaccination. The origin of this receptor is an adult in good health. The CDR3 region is CASSGGTHRGPPYEQYF. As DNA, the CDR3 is TGTGCCAGCAGCGGCGGCACTCACAGGGGCCCTCCCTACGAGCAGTACTTC.